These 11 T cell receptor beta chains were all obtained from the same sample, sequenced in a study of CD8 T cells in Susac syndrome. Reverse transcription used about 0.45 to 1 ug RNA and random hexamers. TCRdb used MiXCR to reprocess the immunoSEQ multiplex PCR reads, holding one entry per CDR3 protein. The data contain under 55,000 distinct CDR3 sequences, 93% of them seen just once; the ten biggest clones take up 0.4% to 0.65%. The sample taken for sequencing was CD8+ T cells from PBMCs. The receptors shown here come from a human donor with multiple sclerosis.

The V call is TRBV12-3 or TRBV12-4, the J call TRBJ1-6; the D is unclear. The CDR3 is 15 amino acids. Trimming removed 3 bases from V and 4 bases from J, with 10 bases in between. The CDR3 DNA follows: TGTGCCAGCAGTTTTGTCGGATCATATAATTCACCCCTCCACTTT. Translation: CASSFVGSYNSPLHF.

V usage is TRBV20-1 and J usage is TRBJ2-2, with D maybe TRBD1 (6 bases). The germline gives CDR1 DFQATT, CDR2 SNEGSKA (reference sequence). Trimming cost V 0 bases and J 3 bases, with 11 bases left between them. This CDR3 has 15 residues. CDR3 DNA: TGCAGTGCTAGAGACCAGGGGCAGGACACCGGGGAGCTGTTTTTT. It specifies CSARDQGQDTGELFF.

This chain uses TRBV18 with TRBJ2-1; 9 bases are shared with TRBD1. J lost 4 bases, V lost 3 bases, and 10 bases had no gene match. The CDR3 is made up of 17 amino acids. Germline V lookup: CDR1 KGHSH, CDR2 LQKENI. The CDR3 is CASSPRTPGQGYNEQFF. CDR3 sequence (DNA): TGTGCCAGCTCACCGCGTACCCCCGGACAGGGGTACAATGAGCAGTTCTTC.

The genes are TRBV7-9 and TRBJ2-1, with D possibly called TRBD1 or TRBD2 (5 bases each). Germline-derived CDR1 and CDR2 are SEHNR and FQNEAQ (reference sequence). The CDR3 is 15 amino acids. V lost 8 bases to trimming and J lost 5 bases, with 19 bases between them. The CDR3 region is CASGAWGSWDNEQFF. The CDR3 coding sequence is TGTGCCAGCGGAGCTTGGGGGAGTTGGGACAATGAGCAGTTCTTC.

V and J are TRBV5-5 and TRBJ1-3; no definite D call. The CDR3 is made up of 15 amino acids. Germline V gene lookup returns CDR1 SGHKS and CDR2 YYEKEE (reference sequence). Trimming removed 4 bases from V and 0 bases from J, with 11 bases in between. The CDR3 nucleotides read TGTGCCAGCAGCGCGGGGAGGAGCTCTGGAAACACCATATATTTT. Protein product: CASSAGRSSGNTIYF.

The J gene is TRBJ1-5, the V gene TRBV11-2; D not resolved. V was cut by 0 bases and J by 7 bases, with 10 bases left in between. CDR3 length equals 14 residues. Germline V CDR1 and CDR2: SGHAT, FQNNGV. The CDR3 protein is CASSLDWSRQPQHF. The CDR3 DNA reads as TGTGCCAGCAGCTTAGATTGGAGTCGGCAGCCCCAGCATTTT. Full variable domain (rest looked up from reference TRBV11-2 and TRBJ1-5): EAGVAQSPRYKIIEKRQSVAFWCNPISGHATLYWYQQILGQGPKLLIQFQNNGVVDDSQLPKDRFSAERLKGVDSTLKIQPAKLEDSAVYLCASSLDWSRQPQHFGDGTRLSIL.

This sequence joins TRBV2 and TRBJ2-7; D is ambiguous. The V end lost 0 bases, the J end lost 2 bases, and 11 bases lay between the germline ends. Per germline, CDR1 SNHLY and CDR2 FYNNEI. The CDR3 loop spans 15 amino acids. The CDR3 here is CASSEAGKGAYEQYF. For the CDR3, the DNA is TGTGCCAGCAGTGAAGCGGGAAAAGGTGCCTACGAGCAGTACTTC.

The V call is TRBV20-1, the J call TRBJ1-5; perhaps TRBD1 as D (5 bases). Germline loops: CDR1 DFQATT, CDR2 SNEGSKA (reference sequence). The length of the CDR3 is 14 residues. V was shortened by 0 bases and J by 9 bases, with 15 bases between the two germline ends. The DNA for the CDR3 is TGCAGTGCTAGAGATCTTGAGGGGAAGGTGCCCCAGCATTTT. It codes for CSARDLEGKVPQHF.

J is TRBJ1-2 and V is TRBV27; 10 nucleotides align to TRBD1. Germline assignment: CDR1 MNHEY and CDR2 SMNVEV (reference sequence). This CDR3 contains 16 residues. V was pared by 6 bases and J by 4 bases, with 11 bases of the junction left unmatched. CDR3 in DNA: TGTGCCAGCAGCACACTCGGACAGGGGGGCGTCTATGGCTACACCTTC. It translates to CASSTLGQGGVYGYTF.

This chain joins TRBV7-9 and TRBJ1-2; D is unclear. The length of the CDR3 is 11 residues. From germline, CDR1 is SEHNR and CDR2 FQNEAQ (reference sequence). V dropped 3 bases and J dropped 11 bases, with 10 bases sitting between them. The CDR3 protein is CASSLMEDYTF. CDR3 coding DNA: TGTGCCAGCAGCTTGATGGAGGATTACACCTTC.

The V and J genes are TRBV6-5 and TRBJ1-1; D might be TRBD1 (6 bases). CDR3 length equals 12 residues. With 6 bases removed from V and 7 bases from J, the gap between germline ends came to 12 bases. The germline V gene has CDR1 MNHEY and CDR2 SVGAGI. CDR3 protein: CASSQTGLEAFF. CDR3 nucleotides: TGTGCCAGCAGCCAGACAGGCCTTGAAGCTTTCTTT.